This record looks at one T cell receptor beta chain sequence and its context. The entry originates in a study of blood T cells in healthy people across ages. Germline lookup yields CDR1 DFQATT and CDR2 SNEGSKA (reference sequence). Deletions cut 6 bases from V and 0 bases from J, with 20 bases between. The CDR3 consists of 16 residues. Alongside a J-beta primer mix, a sample-barcoded 5' primer served in a second PCR lasting about 7 to 11 cycles. One entry per CDR3 protein results from TCRdb running MiXCR on the 5' RACE reads. The sample carries 1.5 million to 1.8 million distinct CDR3 sequences, less than 45% recorded once.

The V call is TRBV20-1, the J call TRBJ1-2; perhaps TRBD1 as D (6 bases). The TCR originated in a woman aged 18-29 years in good health. Sequenced: blood. The CDR3 bases are TGCAGTGCGGAAGGCGGGGGCCGCGGAACTAACTATGGCTACACCTTC. This gives the protein CSAEGGGRGTNYGYTF.